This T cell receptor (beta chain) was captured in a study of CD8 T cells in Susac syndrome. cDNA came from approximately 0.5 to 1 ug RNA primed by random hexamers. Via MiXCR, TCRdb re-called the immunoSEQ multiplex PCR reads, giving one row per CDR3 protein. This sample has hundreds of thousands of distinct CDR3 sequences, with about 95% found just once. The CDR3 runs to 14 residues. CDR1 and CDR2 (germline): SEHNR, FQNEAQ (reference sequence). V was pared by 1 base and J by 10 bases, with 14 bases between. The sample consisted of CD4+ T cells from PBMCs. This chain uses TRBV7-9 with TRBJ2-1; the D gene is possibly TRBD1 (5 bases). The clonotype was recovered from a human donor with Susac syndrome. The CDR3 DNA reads TGTGCCAGCAGCTTAGTCCCGCAGGGCCCAGAGCAGTTCTTC. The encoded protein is CASSLVPQGPEQFF.